The T cell receptor (beta chain) under discussion was sequenced for a study of shared clonotypes between healthy human individuals. Points on this clone: Its antigen is not identified.

Points from the study as a whole: The low donor count limited represented genetic and exposure-history diversity.

Profiling relied on immunoSEQ multiplex PCR, and the TCRdb table lists in-frame clones only, not all of them. This table holds approximately 530,000 clones, approximately 95% found once. This TCR derives from a woman under 40 in good health. Source material: naive CD4+ T cells sorted from blood. Regarding subset: CD45RA+ positively selected.

The CDR3 spells CASRTEAGTGGVGANVLTF. In nucleotides, the CDR3 is TGTGCCAGCAGGACTGAGGCCGGGACAGGTGGCGTGGGGGCCAACGTCCTGACTTTC. This rearrangement joins TRBV2 to TRBJ2-6; TRBD1 matches at 8 bases. Germline loops: CDR1 SNHLY, CDR2 FYNNEI. J was trimmed by 4 bases and V by 6 bases; bases with no gene match: 17. The CDR3 is 19 residues long.